This entry describes one T cell receptor beta chain. The data derive from a study of blood T cells in healthy people across ages. With a J-beta primer mix and a sample-barcoded 5' primer, a second PCR ran 7 to 11 cycles. TCRdb called the 5' RACE reads again in MiXCR, with one record for every CDR3 protein. This table holds around 1,700,000 distinct CDR3 sequences, about 30% found once. Healthy Russian Caucasian donors spanned ages roughly 6 to 100 years. This TCR was sampled from a woman aged 25 to 39 in good health. The material sequenced was blood.

The CDR3 region has the DNA TGTGCCAGCAGCTTAAGGACAGGGGGGAGCACCGGGGAGCTGTTTTTT. Its protein is CASSLRTGGSTGELFF. V is TRBV7-2 and J is TRBJ2-2; 10 positions agree with TRBD1. The trim removed 2 bases at V and 4 bases at J, leaving 4 bases unmatched. CDR3 length: 16 residues. CDR1 and CDR2 (germline): SGHTA, FQGNSA.